These 24 T cell receptor beta chains came from one sample sequenced in a study of blood T cell repertoires in COVID-19. Sequencing was performed with immunoSEQ multiplex PCR; in TCRdb, only in-frame clones are kept and a portion is missing. The data hold about 250,000 clones, with around 88% observed a single time. The sample taken for sequencing was peripheral blood. Receptors were obtained from a man older than 75 with acute or convalescent COVID-19.

The chain links TRBV5-1 to TRBJ2-5; 11 bases line up with TRBD1. The CDR3 covers 16 residues. After removal of 2 bases from V and 1 base from J, the junction contained 4 bases not matched to a gene. Germline-derived CDR1 and CDR2 are SGHRS and YFSETQ. CDR3 nucleotide sequence: TGCGCCAGCAGCTTACAAGGGACAGGGGGCCAAGAGACCCAGTACTTC. It codes for CASSLQGTGGQETQYF.

This chain links TRBV19 with TRBJ2-2; 8 bases agree with TRBD2. The CDR3 is 15 residues long. With V trimmed by 6 bases and J by 7 bases, 10 bases remained unmatched. Germline V gene lookup returns CDR1 LNHDA and CDR2 SQIVND (reference sequence). CDR3 protein: CASSFQSGSGGELFF. In DNA, the CDR3 is TGTGCCAGTAGCTTTCAGAGCGGGAGTGGCGGGGAGCTGTTTTTT.

The chain is built from TRBV5-8 and TRBJ1-6; no reliable D call. The germline V gene encodes CDR1 SGHTS and CDR2 YDEGEE. Deletions cut 4 bases from V and 7 bases from J, with 18 bases between. The CDR3 spans 16 residues. CDR3 amino acids: CASSVWASVRNSPLHF. The CDR3 DNA reads as TGTGCCAGCAGCGTCTGGGCCTCGGTACGCAATTCACCCCTCCACTTT. Full variable domain (remainder filled in from reference TRBV5-8 and TRBJ1-6): EAGVTQSPTHLIKTRGQQATLRCSPISGHTSVYWYQQALGLGLQFLLWYDEGEERNRGNFPPRFSGRQFPNYSSELNVNALELEDSALYLCASSVWASVRNSPLHFGNGTRLTVT.

This chain uses TRBV28 with TRBJ2-1; the D gene is possibly TRBD2 (6 bases). Germline CDR1 is MDHEN and CDR2 is SYDVKM. The CDR3 is 14 residues long. The CDR3 loop is CVTGWGSGGHEQFF. CDR3 DNA sequence: TGTGTCACGGGATGGGGTAGCGGCGGGCATGAGCAGTTCTTC.

V gene TRBV28 combines with J gene TRBJ2-4; the match to TRBD1 covers 7 bases. The CDR3 is made up of 14 amino acids. Per the germline V gene, CDR1 is MDHEN and CDR2 is SYDVKM. V shed 5 bases and J 3 bases; nucleotides not matched to a gene: 4. CDR3 sequence: CASSRQGGKNIQYF. CDR3 DNA sequence: TGTGCCAGCAGTCGACAGGGCGGCAAAAACATTCAGTACTTC.

The chain combines TRBV7-8 with TRBJ1-5; 8 nucleotides agree with TRBD1. V lost 5 bases and J lost 4; bases outside the gene matches: 10. From germline, CDR1 is SGHVS and CDR2 FQNEAQ. The CDR3 loop spans 16 amino acids. The DNA of the CDR3 is TGTGCCAGCAGCCCGACAGGGGCCCCTGGGAATCAGCCCCAGCATTTT. Protein: CASSPTGAPGNQPQHF.

The gene calls are TRBV5-4 and TRBJ2-6; TRBD1 matches 9 bases. Germline values: CDR1 SGHNT, CDR2 YYREEE (reference sequence). The CDR3 extends over 15 amino acids. The junction had 1 base not matched to a gene; V was cut back by 4 bases and J by 2 bases. The DNA for the CDR3 is TGTGCCAGCAGCCGGACAGGGGCTGGGGCCAACGTCCTGACTTTC. Protein product: CASSRTGAGANVLTF.

The CDR3 loop reads CASSVVPGPPYGYTF. Written as DNA, the CDR3 is TGTGCCAGCAGCGTAGTTCCAGGGCCCCCCTATGGCTACACCTTC. This chain uses TRBV9 with TRBJ1-2; perhaps TRBD1 as D (5 bases). The V end lost 0 bases, the J end lost 4 bases, and 13 bases lay between the germline ends. The CDR3 has 15 amino acids. Per germline, CDR1 SGDLS and CDR2 YYNGEE.

V usage is TRBV7-9 and J usage is TRBJ1-4; weak D call: TRBD1 (5 bases). This CDR3 has 18 amino acids. The V end lost 2 bases, the J end lost 6 bases, and 22 bases lay between the germline ends. Per the germline V gene, CDR1 is SEHNR and CDR2 is FQNEAQ (reference sequence). The CDR3 DNA follows: TGTGCCAGCAGCTTAACCCCGGGACTGGTGACGGAGTATGAAAAACTGTTTTTT. Translated: CASSLTPGLVTEYEKLFF.

This chain uses TRBV5-4 with TRBJ1-6; TRBD1 matches at 9 bases. Germline CDR1 and CDR2: SGHNT and YYREEE (reference sequence). CDR3 length: 14 amino acids. With V trimmed by 6 bases and J by 7 bases, 5 bases remained unmatched. CDR3 DNA sequence: TGTGCCAGCAAGACGACAGGGGGGAATTCACCCCTCCACTTT. Translated, it gives CASKTTGGNSPLHF.

This clone was counted a few times. The rearrangement links TRBV5-4 to TRBJ2-5, with D possibly matching TRBD2 (5 bases). Trimming took off 0 bases at V and 1 base at J, with 7 bases between the two ends. CDR3 size: 14 residues. Germline V gene lookup returns CDR1 SGHNT and CDR2 YYREEE (reference sequence). Written as DNA, the CDR3 is TGTGCCAGCAGCTTGGGGAGCGGCCAAGAGACCCAGTACTTC. Its translation is CASSLGSGQETQYF.

With respect to this clone: Within the sample, other DNA sequences also encode this same CDR3. V and J are TRBV19 and TRBJ1-5, with 9 positions matching TRBD1. The CDR3 sequence is 15 residues long. Germline loops: CDR1 LNHDA, CDR2 SQIVND (reference sequence). Germline trimming cut 7 bases from V and 3 bases from J; bases unmatched to any gene: 7. CDR3 sequence: CASTRTGESNQPQHF. The CDR3 DNA sequence: TGTGCCAGTACTCGGACAGGGGAATCCAATCAGCCCCAGCATTTT.

This clone has a single count. This sequence joins TRBV7-2 and TRBJ2-5, with 9 bases aligning to TRBD2. CDR3 size: 15 residues. Losses at the gene ends were 4 bases for V and 2 bases for J; bases not matched to a gene: 5. The germline V gene encodes CDR1 SGHTA and CDR2 FQGNSA. CDR3 nucleotide sequence: TGTGCCAGCAGCTGGAGCGGGGGGTTACAAGAGACCCAGTACTTC. Translation gives CASSWSGGLQETQYF.

The V call is TRBV19, the J call TRBJ2-7, with 9 bases fitting TRBD1. From germline, CDR1 is LNHDA and CDR2 SQIVND (reference sequence). There are 13 residues in the CDR3. V lost 5 bases and J lost 6; bases outside the gene matches: 5. CDR3 nucleotide sequence: TGTGCCAGTAGTGCGACAGGGGGGTCCGAGCAGTACTTC. This gives the protein CASSATGGSEQYF.

DNA of the CDR3: TGTGCTAGTGGTTTGCATACCTCGGGGAGTCTCCAAGAGACCCAGTACTTC. The encoded protein is CASGLHTSGSLQETQYF. J is TRBJ2-5 and V is TRBV12-5, with D possibly being TRBD2 (5 bases). CDR3 length: 17 residues. The germline gives CDR1 LGHNT, CDR2 FRNRAP. The ends were cut back, 2 bases at V and 1 base at J, with 17 bases in the middle.

The J gene is TRBJ1-2, the V gene TRBV15, with 8 bases identical to TRBD1. Germline CDR1 is LNHNV and CDR2 is YYDKDF (reference sequence). The CDR3 runs 16 residues. The V gene end was trimmed by 3 bases and the J gene end by 0 bases; junction bases not matched to a gene: 6. In DNA form, the CDR3 reads TGTGCCACCAGCAGCCGGACAGGGATGGCTAACTATGGCTACACCTTC. As protein: CATSSRTGMANYGYTF. The entire variable domain, with the rest obtained from reference TRBV15 and TRBJ1-2, is as follows: DAMVIQNPRYQVTQFGKPVTLSCSQTLNHNVMYWYQQKSSQAPKLLFHYYDKDFNNEADTPDNFQSRRPNTSFCFLDIRSPGLGDTAMYLCATSSRTGMANYGYTFGSGTRLTVV.

The rearrangement uses TRBV6-6 and TRBJ1-1; D remains ambiguous. V was shortened by 11 bases and J by 1 base, with 11 bases between the two germline ends. The CDR3 contains 12 residues. Germline V CDR1 and CDR2: MNHNY, SVGAGI (reference sequence). CDR3 nucleotide sequence: TGTGCCGGGAGGACGGGGAACACTGAAGCTTTCTTT. Translated, it gives CAGRTGNTEAFF.

The rearrangement joins TRBV28 to TRBJ2-2; 14 bases are a match to TRBD2. Per germline, CDR1 MDHEN and CDR2 SYDVKM. CDR3 length: 17 residues. V was pared by 7 bases and J by 2 bases, with 6 bases of the junction left unmatched. DNA of the CDR3: TGTGCCAGCACCACGGGGACTAGCGGGAGTAACACCGGGGAGCTGTTTTTT. It yields the protein CASTTGTSGSNTGELFF.

The rearrangement uses TRBV11-2 and TRBJ1-3, with D possibly being TRBD1 (5 bases). The germline CDR1 and CDR2 sequences are SGHAT and FQNNGV. V was trimmed by 4 bases and J by 0 bases, leaving 7 bases between them. The CDR3 sequence is 14 residues long. This chain's CDR3 is CASSWGTSGNTIYF. The CDR3 DNA reads TGTGCCAGCAGCTGGGGCACCTCTGGAAACACCATATATTTT. The full variable domain, with the rest looked up from reference TRBV11-2 and TRBJ1-3, is EAGVAQSPRYKIIEKRQSVAFWCNPISGHATLYWYQQILGQGPKLLIQFQNNGVVDDSQLPKDRFSAERLKGVDSTLKIQPAKLEDSAVYLCASSWGTSGNTIYFGEGSWLTVV.

J is TRBJ1-1 and V is TRBV4-3, with D uncertain. In germline, CDR1 is LGHNA, CDR2 YSLEER. The CDR3 totals 16 residues. V was cut by 0 bases and J by 1 base, with 12 bases left in between. CDR3 in amino acids: CASSQDPVRANTEAFF. CDR3 coding DNA: TGCGCCAGCAGCCAAGATCCGGTGAGGGCGAACACTGAAGCTTTCTTT.

J is TRBJ2-2 and V is TRBV5-1; D is unresolved. CDR3 length: 13 residues. CDR1 is SGHRS, CDR2 YFSETQ, per germline. The V end lost 2 bases, the J end lost 1 base, and 3 bases lay between the germline ends. Here the CDR3 DNA reads TGCGCCAGCAGCTTCCAGAACACCGGGGAGCTGTTTTTT. Its protein product is CASSFQNTGELFF.

J is TRBJ2-1 and V is TRBV7-2; perhaps TRBD2 as D (5 bases). This CDR3 comprises 16 residues. CDR1 and CDR2 from the germline V gene are SGHTA and FQGNSA. With 3 bases removed from V and 7 bases from J, the gap between germline ends came to 19 bases. The CDR3 bases are TGTGCCAGCAGCTTCGCGGGCAGACGAATACAAAATGAGCAGTTCTTC. Residues: CASSFAGRRIQNEQFF.

The V gene is TRBV6-5, the J gene TRBJ2-7; TRBD1 is a possible D gene (5 bases). Per germline, CDR1 MNHEY and CDR2 SVGAGI. This CDR3 spans 14 amino acids. Trimming shortened V by 6 bases and J by 6 bases, and 18 bases separated the two germline ends. As DNA, the CDR3 is TGTGCCAGCAGGAAAGGCAGGGTCGTCGCCGAGCAGTACTTC. Encoded protein: CASRKGRVVAEQYF.

The chain combines TRBV29-1 with TRBJ2-1, with D possibly TRBD1 on 5 matching bases. The CDR3 has 14 residues. V lost 4 bases and J lost 4, with 14 bases in between. Germline V gene lookup returns CDR1 SQVTM and CDR2 ANQGSEA. In nucleotides, the CDR3 is TGCAGCGTTGGTGGGCAAAGGGGATACAATGAGCAGTTCTTC. Residues: CSVGGQRGYNEQFF.